The 6 T cell receptor beta chains reported below all come from one sample, sequenced in a study of metastatic and nonmetastatic thyroid tumors. MiXCR was used by TCRdb to re-call the PCR reads. The repertoire has almost 85,000 clones, around 13% of them found once; the top ten carry 7% to 9%. Until they underwent thyroid surgery, no patient had received any treatment. Sequenced: tumor tissue. The receptors stem from a female donor with papillary thyroid cancer or a benign thyroid nodule (not recorded which). Some clones in this sample may be carry-over from other donors' samples.

This clone appeared a few times. J is TRBJ1-2 and V is TRBV4-2; TRBD1 agrees at 11 bases. CDR1 is LGHNA, CDR2 YNFKEQ, per germline. The trim removed 2 bases at V and 4 bases at J, leaving 9 bases unmatched. This CDR3 has 17 amino acids. This CDR3 is CASSQMALGTGGYGYTF. CDR3 coding DNA: TGTGCCAGCAGCCAAATGGCTTTAGGGACAGGGGGCTATGGCTACACCTTC.

The rearrangement links TRBV20-1 to TRBJ2-3; 7 bases are a match to TRBD2. Germline CDR1 and CDR2: DFQATT and SNEGSKA (reference sequence). The CDR3 consists of 16 residues. Trimming removed 1 base from V and 5 bases from J; junction bases left unmatched: 12. The CDR3 DNA is TGCAGTGCTAGAGTTGAAGGGAGGGAGGGCATAGATACGCAGTATTTT. It yields the protein CSARVEGREGIDTQYF.

In this sample, this clone turned up many times. The chain recombines TRBV20-1 with TRBJ2-5; a weak D match, TRBD2 (6 bases). Germline V gene lookup returns CDR1 DFQATT and CDR2 SNEGSKA (reference sequence). The CDR3 length is 15 residues. V was trimmed by 5 bases and J by 1 base, leaving 17 bases between them. Here the CDR3 DNA reads TGCAGTGCTTCTAGCGTGGTTAGCGCCCAAGAGACCCAGTACTTC. Protein sequence: CSASSVVSAQETQYF.

There are many counts of this clone. The genes are TRBV2 and TRBJ1-6, with 12 bases lining up with TRBD1. This CDR3 has 14 amino acids. V gave up 1 base and J gave up 11 bases; unmatched junction bases: 0. Germline CDR1 and CDR2: SNHLY and FYNNEI. CDR3 amino acids: CASSEGDRGPPLHF. The CDR3 DNA reads TGTGCCAGCAGTGAAGGGGACAGGGGGCCACCCCTCCACTTT.

This clone was seen at least ten times. Other nucleotide sequences in the sample specify the same CDR3. The V gene is TRBV19, the J gene TRBJ2-5, with TRBD2 matching over 7 bases. The germline CDR1 and CDR2 sequences are LNHDA and SQIVND (reference sequence). The J segment lost 1 base and the V segment lost 5 bases, leaving 7 bases of the junction unmatched. The CDR3 spans 15 residues. The CDR3 loop reads CASSQERGFQETQYF. The CDR3 DNA reads TGTGCCAGTAGTCAAGAGCGGGGATTCCAAGAGACCCAGTACTTC. Filled out from reference TRBV19 and TRBJ2-5, the complete variable domain reads DGGITQSPKYLFRKEGQNVTLSCEQNLNHDAMYWYRQDPGQGLRLIYYSQIVNDFQKGDIAEGYSVSREKKESFPLTVTSAQKNPTAFYLCASSQERGFQETQYFGPGTRLLVL.

This clone was observed many times. This chain joins TRBV30 and TRBJ1-5; no reliable D call. The CDR3 consists of 14 residues. V was pared by 1 base and J by 0 bases, with 7 bases between. Germline-derived CDR1 and CDR2 are GTSNPN and SVGIG (reference sequence). CDR3 amino acids: CAWSGGSSNQPQHF. CDR3 coding DNA: TGTGCCTGGAGTGGCGGCAGTAGCAATCAGCCCCAGCATTTT.